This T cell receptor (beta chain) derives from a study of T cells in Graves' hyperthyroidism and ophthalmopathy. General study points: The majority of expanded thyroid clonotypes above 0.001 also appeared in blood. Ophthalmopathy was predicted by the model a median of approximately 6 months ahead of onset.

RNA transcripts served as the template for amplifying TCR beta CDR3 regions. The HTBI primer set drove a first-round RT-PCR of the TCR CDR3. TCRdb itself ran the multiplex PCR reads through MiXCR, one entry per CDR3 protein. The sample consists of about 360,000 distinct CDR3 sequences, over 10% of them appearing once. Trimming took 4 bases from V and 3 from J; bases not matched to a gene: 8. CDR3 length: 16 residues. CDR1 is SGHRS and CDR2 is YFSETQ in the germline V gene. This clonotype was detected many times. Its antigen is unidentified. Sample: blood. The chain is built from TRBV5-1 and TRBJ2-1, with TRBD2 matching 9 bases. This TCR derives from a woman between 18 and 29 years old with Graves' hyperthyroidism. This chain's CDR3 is CASSPDSGGLYNEQFF. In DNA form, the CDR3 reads TGCGCCAGCAGCCCGGATAGCGGGGGACTCTACAATGAGCAGTTCTTC.